This T cell receptor beta chain derives from a study of OX40 agonist ivuxolimab in advanced cancers. The CDR3 has 15 amino acids. V lost 6 bases to trimming and J lost 5 bases; unmatched junction nucleotides: 8. Looked up from germline, CDR1 is LNHDA and CDR2 is SQIVND (reference sequence). Profiling relied on immunoSEQ multiplex PCR, and the TCRdb table lists in-frame clones only, not all of them. Among approximately 70,000 clones, 94% were seen once, and the ten largest hold around 14%. This sequence originates from an adult with an advanced solid tumor such as melanoma, head and neck, liver or kidney cancer. V and J are TRBV19 and TRBJ2-5, with 11 bases identical to TRBD2. The sequenced sample was CD4+ or CD8+ T cells sorted from blood, obtained in a trial of the OX40 agonist ivuxolimab. The CDR3 protein is CASRPGLAAKETQYF. In DNA, the CDR3 is TGTGCCAGTAGGCCGGGACTAGCGGCTAAGGAGACCCAGTACTTC.